This TCR beta chain was sequenced for a study of identical twins. General observations from the study: The study found excess low generation probability among twin-shared out-of-frame alpha sequences. Fewer insertions were carried by abundant cord blood beta clonotypes, but none was seen in memory repertoires.

Trimming cost V 1 base and J 2 bases, with 8 bases left between them. Germline V lookup: CDR1 SQVTM, CDR2 ANQGSEA. This CDR3 comprises 13 residues. TCRdb passed the 5' RACE reads through MiXCR, listing each CDR3 protein once. The table shows fewer than 900,000 distinct CDR3 sequences, with roughly 20% occurring only once. Remarks on this clonotype: Its antigen remains unknown.

This same sample was also part of a study on T cells expressing NK-cell markers. That investigation notes: It was from sorted CD3+CD56+NKG2C+, CD3+CD56+NKG2C- and CD3+CD56-NKG2C+ T cells that TCR beta repertoires came.

The material sequenced was PBMCs. J is TRBJ2-5 and V is TRBV29-1, with D possibly matching TRBD2 (6 bases). The TCR originated in a woman between 18 and 29 years old in good health. This CDR3 reads CSVEAGTQETQYF. The CDR3 DNA reads as TGCAGCGTTGAAGCCGGGACTCAAGAGACCCAGTACTTC. Filled out from reference TRBV29-1 and TRBJ2-5, the complete variable domain reads SAVISQKPSRDICQRGTSLTIQCQVDSQVTMMFWYRQQPGQSLTLIATANQGSEATYESGFVIDKFPISRPNLTFSTLTVSNMSPEDSSIYLCSVEAGTQETQYFGPGTRLLVL.